Listed here are 13 T cell receptor beta chains from one sample, sequenced in a study of human T cells and chemical hapten exposure. Library construction involved attaching unique molecular identifiers to individual cDNA molecules, which allowed quantitative, reproducible TCR counting. Each CDR3 protein is one row after TCRdb ran MiXCR on the reads. The table records around 120,000 distinct CDR3 sequences, more than 8.5% of them present only once. Whole blood that had not been fractionated was the source of extracted total RNA. The sequenced sample was whole blood. These receptors were collected from a human donor in good health. Some clones in this sample may be carry-over from other donors' samples.

This clonotype was counted many times. The gene calls are TRBV20-1 and TRBJ1-2; D uncertain. The CDR3 covers 12 residues. The V and J ends lost 6 bases and 1 base respectively, with 9 bases between them. The germline V gene has CDR1 DFQATT and CDR2 SNEGSKA (reference sequence). CDR3 bases: TGCAGTGCAGGGCGATATAACTATGGCTACACCTTC. Amino acid sequence: CSAGRYNYGYTF.

This clonotype was seen ten or more times. The V and J genes are TRBV27 and TRBJ1-3; 7 nucleotides match TRBD1. Unmatched junction bases numbered 4, after V lost 5 bases and J lost 0 bases. Germline lookup yields CDR1 MNHEY and CDR2 SMNVEV (reference sequence). The CDR3 covers 15 residues. The CDR3 reads CASSETGASGNTIYF. CDR3 coding DNA: TGTGCCAGCAGTGAAACAGGGGCCTCTGGAAACACCATATATTTT.

The table lists this clonotype with many counts. This chain joins TRBV5-4 and TRBJ1-2, with 11 bases matching TRBD1. Germline V gene data show CDR1 as SGHNT and CDR2 as YYREEE (reference sequence). The CDR3 length is 14 residues. The ends lost 3 bases at V and 3 bases at J; junction bases unmatched: 1. CDR3 in amino acids: CASSSGQGDYGYTF. The CDR3 nucleotides read TGTGCCAGCAGCTCGGGACAGGGGGACTATGGCTACACCTTC.

In this sample, this clonotype turned up a few times. The chain uses TRBV12-3 or TRBV12-4 and TRBJ2-5; D is unresolved. V was pared by 5 bases and J by 0 bases, with 10 bases between. CDR3 length: 14 amino acids. This CDR3 reads CASSPSGYQETQYF. For the CDR3, the DNA is TGTGCCAGCAGTCCGTCCGGATACCAAGAGACCCAGTACTTC.

This clonotype occurred many times. The chain carries TRBV6-6 and TRBJ1-1; the D is unclear. CDR1 is MNHNY, CDR2 SVGAGI, per germline (reference sequence). Trimming removed 4 bases from V and 4 bases from J, with 16 bases in between. This CDR3 spans 15 amino acids. The CDR3 reads CASSSPSTAGTEAFF. CDR3 in DNA: TGTGCCAGCAGTTCCCCTTCCACCGCAGGCACTGAAGCTTTCTTT.

This clonotype was seen a handful of times. The genes are TRBV4-1 and TRBJ1-5; D is undetermined. With 0 bases removed from V and 4 bases from J, the gap between germline ends came to 13 bases. Per germline, CDR1 MGHRA and CDR2 YSYEKL. The CDR3 length is 16 residues. CDR3 bases: TGCGCCAGCAGCCAAGAGGAACGGGGTAAAAATCAGCCCCAGCATTTT. Its translation: CASSQEERGKNQPQHF.

This clonotype appeared a few times. V is TRBV6-2 or TRBV6-3 and J is TRBJ2-1; D is possibly TRBD2 (5 bases). Germline-derived CDR1 and CDR2 are MNHEY and SVGEGT. This CDR3 spans 15 amino acids. V dropped 4 bases and J dropped 0 bases, with 10 bases sitting between them. DNA for the CDR3: TGTGCCAGCAGTTCGGGCGGGCTCTCCTACAATGAGCAGTTCTTC. Its translation is CASSSGGLSYNEQFF.

This clonotype was recorded many times. The chain couples TRBV5-1 to TRBJ2-5, with 7 bases matching TRBD1. Germline lookup yields CDR1 SGHRS and CDR2 YFSETQ. CDR3 length: 14 residues. Trimming at V came to 0 bases and at J to 5 bases, leaving 4 bases not matched to a gene. The CDR3 reads CASSLGGTVETQYF. In nucleotides, the CDR3 is TGCGCCAGCAGCTTGGGAGGGACAGTGGAGACCCAGTACTTC. Full variable domain (rest looked up from reference TRBV5-1 and TRBJ2-5): KAGVTQTPRYLIKTRGQQVTLSCSPISGHRSVSWYQQTPGQGLQFLFEYFSETQRNKGNFPGRFSGRQFSNSRSEMNVSTLELGDSALYLCASSLGGTVETQYFGPGTRLLVL.

This clonotype has ten or more counts. The J gene is TRBJ2-5, the V gene TRBV12-3 or TRBV12-4; D is ambiguous. Between the trimmed V and J ends, which lost 3 bases and 4 bases, there was a span of 6 bases. The CDR3 consists of 12 residues. The CDR3 sequence is CASSFWGETQYF. For the CDR3, the DNA is TGTGCCAGCAGTTTTTGGGGAGAGACCCAGTACTTC.

Regarding this clonotype: Just one base apart from a much larger clone, this may be a read error. The CDR3 carries no conserved terminal phenylalanine or tryptophan, so it likely arises from a read error. The chain links TRBV11-1 to TRBJ1-1; 7 bases map to TRBD1. V shed 5 bases, J shed 1 base, and the junction held 7 bases outside the gene matches. The germline V gene encodes CDR1 SGHAT and CDR2 FQDESV (reference sequence). The CDR3 loop spans 15 amino acids. DNA for the CDR3: TGTGCCAGCAGCCAAGGGGGCGCGGGGAACACTGAAGCTTTCTTA. Amino acid sequence: CASSQGGAGNTEAFL.

The table lists this clonotype with many counts. The V call is TRBV30, the J call TRBJ1-1; no reliable D call. CDR3 length: 17 amino acids. CDR1 and CDR2 from the germline V gene are GTSNPN and SVGIG (reference sequence). Between the trimmed V and J ends, which lost 4 bases and 0 bases, there was a span of 21 bases. CDR3 protein: CAWIDFGISYMNTEAFF. Written as DNA, the CDR3 is TGTGCCTGGATCGACTTTGGAATCTCATACATGAACACTGAAGCTTTCTTT.

The chain links TRBV14 to TRBJ2-3, with 10 bases that match TRBD1. The germline gives CDR1 SGHDN, CDR2 FVKESK. This CDR3 comprises 18 residues. The junction had 10 bases not matched to a gene; V was cut back by 1 base and J by 3 bases. This CDR3 is CASSQAAIDRGPTDTQYF. The CDR3 coding sequence is TGTGCCAGCAGCCAAGCCGCAATCGACAGGGGGCCGACAGATACGCAGTATTTT.

This clonotype was found a few times. The CDR3 reads CASSGPGQGVYEQYF. DNA for the CDR3: TGTGCCAGTAGCGGGCCGGGACAGGGGGTCTACGAGCAGTACTTC. This chain uses TRBV19 with TRBJ2-7; TRBD1 matches 11 bases. The CDR3 is 15 amino acids. Germline assignment: CDR1 LNHDA and CDR2 SQIVND (reference sequence). Unmatched junction bases numbered 7, after V lost 6 bases and J lost 3 bases.